The sequence of this TCR beta chain was determined in a study of cytomegalovirus exposure and HLA in healthy donors (dated by TCRdb to the late 2010s). A note on the overall study: An earlier analysis of approximately 640 of the donors reported more than 250 Gb of sequence data and approximately 110 million unique TCR beta sequences from some 180 million T cells. An early release covering approximately 600 HLA-typed donors comprised about 290 gigabases of sequencing data and tens of millions of unique TCR sequences. Among the approximately 400 genotyped donors, around 81% belonged to the genetic ancestry cluster associated with self-reported Caucasian donors. The aim of the study was to test whether cataloging public T cell receptors could identify signatures of past pathogen exposure. The study used immunosequencing to profile the T cell repertoires of around 600 subjects and linked those repertoires to cytomegalovirus serostatus. Along with the approximately 700-subject first cohort, a separate validation cohort of around 120 different subjects was used. The study combined high-throughput TCR immunosequencing, statistical association of individual TCRs with disease status, and machine learning to predict cytomegalovirus infection status. In a later analysis, previously published TCR beta repertoires from hundreds of donors were re-analyzed and high-resolution HLA genotyping was added so that TCR occurrence patterns could be studied. Rather than using new phenotypic data, the later analysis identified candidate immune exposures from TCR beta sequences and from how often those sequences occurred across donors. An earlier analysis of approximately 630 of the donors applied high-throughput TCR beta sequencing to assess whether each TCR beta V gene segment acted as functional or pseudogenic. Donor age, sex, ethnicity and CMV serostatus were collected together with the repertoire data. In a later genetic analysis, genome-wide SNP genotypes for about three fifths of the roughly 670 donors were used, and that subset was treated as a discovery cohort. Every repertoire in the discovery cohort had been generated on one and the same sequencing platform. Both class I and class II loci were covered by HLA typing, at four-digit resolution. Typing coverage varied by locus: about 620-630 donors for A, B, C, DRB1 and DQB1; around 560 for DQA1; 606 for DPA1; approximately 490 for DPB1. Roughly 5 DR-DQ haplotypes were handled as single units for association and clustering, since linkage in the cohort was strong. Across approximately 420 genotyped donors of the cohort, an average of approximately 220,000 unique TCR beta nucleotide sequences per donor were sequenced, and about a sixth of those sequences were non-productive.

After removal of 0 bases from V and 3 bases from J, the junction retains 17 bases not matched to a gene. Inclusive of the bounding cysteine and phenylalanine, the CDR3 is 19 residues long. Only the CDR3 region is kept as DNA, spanning 57 bases read in frame from base 1. The germline V gene specifies LGHNT as CDR1 and FRNRAP as CDR2. The cohort consisted of some 730 healthy bone marrow donors. All cohort members were sampled while nominally healthy, although unrecorded immune exposures were likely present. The donor tested CMV seronegative, placing the donor among the 352 seronegative members of the cohort. Every donor gave a peripheral blood sample, and the peripheral blood mononuclear cells from that sample were used for TCR beta sequencing. Genomic DNA extraction from the blood cell samples was performed with the Qiagen DNeasy Blood Extraction Kit. Beyond this particular receptor, the publication reports: A later genetic analysis associated a missense DCLRE1C variant with V-gene and J-gene trimming of TCR beta chains, and an independent cohort replicated the association. A later analysis found that TCR association rates varied across HLA loci, with DRB1 alleles showing the most associated TCRs and HLA-C alleles the fewest. Because HLA typing was unavailable for some donors at each locus, only the typed subset was used in association tests. A cluster of highly shared sequence variants was judged likely to represent a technical artifact of the sequencing pipeline. Several of the top co-occurrence clusters appeared to be linked to parvovirus B19, influenza, CMV and Epstein-Barr virus, according to a later analysis. In a later analysis, about 17,000 TCR beta sequences were associated with specific HLA alleles at a false discovery rate of 0.05. Cytomegalovirus status was reported to be diagnosed by the classifier with high specificity and sensitivity in both the original and validation cohorts. The study gave a list of 150 to 200 TCR beta chains associated with cytomegalovirus. The 87-base-pair reads could not distinguish some IMGT-functional V segments, including TRBV6-2 and TRBV6-3, so those segments were excluded. A further reported finding was that TCR beta sequences accurately predicted the HLA-A and HLA-B alleles for most subjects in the first cohort. A few of the identified cytomegalovirus-associated TCR beta chains were confirmed in vitro to be specific for cytomegalovirus antigens. An earlier analysis of 587 of the donors showed that most TCR beta V segments appeared in productive rearrangements either about 87% or about 30% of the time, which broadly matched IMGT annotations. In a later genetic analysis, fewer N-insertions in productive TCRs were reported among donors in an Asian-associated ancestry cluster than the roughly 700-donor mean. Assigning TCR associations to individual alleles was difficult when HLA alleles, especially DR and DQ, strongly co-occurred. The authors suggested that the approach could potentially be generalized to other disease states and immunological phenotypes. Immune exposure information for the cohort was limited to CMV serostatus. In this cohort, only TCR beta chains were sequenced, and detectable features were limited by the absence of alpha or paired-chain data. A later analysis found that most CMV-associated TCR beta chains appeared HLA-restricted, with HLA associations seemingly driven largely by CMV exposure. Linkage disequilibrium might explain the correlated functional status among segregating V segments, but an unknown experimental factor could not be excluded. Compared with equally common non-associated chains, HLA-associated TCR beta chains in a later analysis were more clonally expanded and had lower generation probabilities. Because counts were too low, some 17 rarely observed V segments, including chromosome 9 orphons, were left out of the earlier analysis of 587 of the donors. Roughly uniform sequencing depth across donors was assumed in presence/absence analyses, although this assumption may not hold. While some public TCRs were present in many individuals, most TCR sequences turned up only very rarely across donors.

This clone was counted once. What antigen it recognizes has not been identified. The input lacks base qualities; no much larger clone sits a single base away. Libraries were prepared through the immunoSEQ multiplex PCR assay. For the multiplex PCR, a mixture combining 60 forward primers for TCR Vbeta segments and 13 reverse primers for TCR Jbeta segments was used. The CDR3 region of rearranged TCR beta genes was amplified from genomic DNA by a multiplex PCR assay. The amplified TCR beta libraries were sequenced on the Illumina HiSeq System as 87-base-pair reads. The authors' pipeline ran thus. In a later analysis, approximately 74 million unique TCR beta chains were counted across the 650 to 700 repertoires, and around 11 million of these chains were shared by at least two donors. Raw reads were error-corrected and collapsed into unique sequences with a nearest-neighbor algorithm that merged closely related sequences to remove PCR and sequencing errors. To assign V, D and J gene segments, CDR3 sequences were aligned to IMGT reference sequences. For a sequence to be retained, a match of at least six nucleotides was required to both a V gene segment and a J gene segment. A rearrangement counted as productive if the CDR3 had no stop codons and remained in frame with V and J, and every other rearrangement counted as non-productive. CDR3 was defined by IMGT convention, running from the second conserved V-encoded cysteine to the conserved J-encoded phenylalanine. The earlier analysis of some 600 of the donors excluded sequences that lacked an unambiguous match to a single V gene segment. An earlier analysis of about 590 of the donors classified V segments as functional when productive rearrangements were above 56.7% and as segregating when the standard deviation between donors was above 5%. A statistical classification framework was built to diagnose cytomegalovirus status from the catalog of TCR beta chain sequences. V and J gene assignment, in a later analysis, came from comparing TCR nucleotide sequences with IMGT/GENE-DB human TR gene sequences. Using the TCRdist pipeline, a later analysis assigned CDR3 sequences along with most-parsimonious VDJ recombination scenarios. In a later analysis, every TCR beta chain was defined by the combination of its CDR3 amino acid sequence and its V-gene family, and reads without a unique V-gene family were dropped. As a way to deal with suspected cross-contamination and a sequencing artifact, a later analysis dropped 450 to 600 nucleotide sequences that were highly shared and had low generation probability. In a later analysis, a clonal expansion index was calculated for each public chain from normalized within-repertoire ranks of inferred template counts. A later analysis computed generation probabilities with a VDJ recombination model fitted to out-of-frame rearrangements, and checked the results against IGoR. A later analysis scored TCR-TCR, TCR-HLA and TCR-CMV co-occurrence with hypergeometric tests, applying a repertoire-size bias correction to TCR pairs. To estimate false discovery rates, a later analysis permuted the HLA or CMV assignments 20 times. In a later analysis, co-occurring TCRs were grouped using DBSCAN, with TCRdist sequence similarity added in when clustering inside HLA-allele-positive subsets. For co-occurrence clustering, repertoires with fewer than 30,000 or more than 120,000 public chains were excluded, along with several repertoires with anomalous nucleotide sharing. TCRdb re-hosts the immuneACCESS table, in-frame sequences only. Its copies lack some clones; in the studies checked, an unresolved V gene accounts for under half of them, and the cause for the rest is not known. From that table come the V and J calls and clone size; the DNA was used to work out D and trimming. The sample table lists about 140,000 clones, more than 60% of them with a count of one. 1.5% to 2% of the sample goes to the ten largest clones.

The source of this sequence is a female donor in good health and CMV-seronegative. The chain is assembled from TRBV12-5 and TRBJ2-7; 7 bases in the junction line up with TRBD2. The sample comprised PBMCs. This receptor carries the CDR3 CASGLVRSTFGDYSYEQYF. The nucleotides read TGTGCTAGTGGTTTGGTAAGGTCAACCTTTGGGGACTACAGCTACGAGCAGTACTTC.